These 15 T cell receptor beta chains share one sample of origin, sequenced in a study of cytomegalovirus exposure and HLA in healthy donors. It was with 60 Vbeta and 13 Jbeta primers that the PCR ran. Method: immunoSEQ multiplex PCR; TCRdb's copy keeps in-frame clones and lacks some. Altogether tens of thousands of clones are present, over 50% being singletons, with the ten largest covering less than 25%. Sequenced material: PBMCs. Receptors were obtained from a man in his forties in good health and CMV-seropositive.

The rearrangement links TRBV6-1 to TRBJ1-6; D unresolved. Trimming shortened V by 7 bases and J by 7 bases, and 17 bases separated the two germline ends. CDR3 length: 15 residues. The germline V gene encodes CDR1 MNHNS and CDR2 SASEGT. CDR3 sequence (DNA): TGTGCCAGCACTCAGAAGGAGGGAGGGAATTCACCCCTCCACTTT. Translating it yields CASTQKEGGNSPLHF.

The count of this clone is one. The rearrangement links TRBV2 to TRBJ1-1; a possible D gene is TRBD1 (5 bases). The CDR3 totals 13 residues. The V end was cut by 7 bases, the J end by 1 base, with 10 bases between. In germline, CDR1 is SNHLY, CDR2 FYNNEI. In DNA form, the CDR3 reads TGTGCCAGCAATAGACAGCCGAACACTGAAGCTTTCTTT. Translated: CASNRQPNTEAFF.

This rearrangement joins TRBV5-1 to TRBJ2-1; 15 bases are shared with TRBD2. The CDR3 totals 18 residues. Germline CDR1 and CDR2: SGHRS and YFSETQ. Germline trimming cut 2 bases from V and 1 base from J; bases unmatched to any gene: 4. CDR3: CASSFTGLAGGSYNEQFF. The CDR3 DNA is TGCGCCAGCAGCTTTACTGGACTAGCGGGGGGGTCCTACAATGAGCAGTTCTTC.

V usage is TRBV30 and J usage is TRBJ1-1; D may be TRBD1 (5 bases). CDR3 length: 15 amino acids. Germline CDR1 is GTSNPN and CDR2 is SVGIG (reference sequence). V gave up 1 base and J gave up 6 bases, with 18 bases separating them. CDR3 residues: CAWSGVRAVFAEAFF. CDR3 nucleotides: TGTGCCTGGAGTGGAGTCAGGGCTGTTTTTGCTGAAGCTTTCTTT.

This clone was counted once. V is TRBV19 and J is TRBJ1-5, with TRBD1 matching 8 bases. CDR1 is LNHDA and CDR2 is SQIVND in the germline V gene (reference sequence). Unmatched junction bases numbered 6, after V lost 7 bases and J lost 7 bases. CDR3 length: 13 amino acids. The CDR3 loop is CASMDRVGQPQHF. For the CDR3, the DNA is TGTGCCAGTATGGACAGGGTGGGCCAGCCCCAGCATTTT.

The chain couples TRBV30 to TRBJ1-1; D is possibly TRBD1 (6 bases). This CDR3 is built from 12 residues. The V end was cut by 8 bases, the J end by 0 bases, with 10 bases between. The germline CDR1 and CDR2 sequences are GTSNPN and SVGIG (reference sequence). This CDR3 reads CAGRGMNTEAFF. CDR3 bases: TGTGCCGGCAGGGGAATGAACACTGAAGCTTTCTTT.

The chain couples TRBV5-6 to TRBJ2-1; D gene uncertain. Trimming pared 6 bases from V and 6 bases from J, leaving 4 bases between. Germline CDR1 SGHDT, CDR2 YYEEEE. This CDR3 spans 10 amino acids. The CDR3 DNA is TGTGCCAGCATCATCAATGAGCAGTTCTTC. It yields the protein CASIINEQFF.

V usage is TRBV30 and J usage is TRBJ1-5; D gene uncertain. CDR3 length: 13 residues. The V end lost 2 bases, the J end lost 0 bases, and 5 bases lay between the germline ends. Germline CDR1 and CDR2: GTSNPN and SVGIG (reference sequence). This CDR3 reads CAWSPNSNQPQHF. DNA of the CDR3: TGTGCCTGGAGTCCCAATAGCAATCAGCCCCAGCATTTT.

V is TRBV5-1 and J is TRBJ2-3; D ambiguous. Looked up from germline, CDR1 is SGHRS and CDR2 is YFSETQ. The CDR3 has 14 amino acids. V dropped 4 bases and J dropped 2 bases, with 11 bases sitting between them. The CDR3 coding sequence is TGCGCCAGCAGCCTCTCGACATCCACAGATACGCAGTATTTT. It is translated as CASSLSTSTDTQYF.

Worth noting for this clone: Its ends do not fully match the called genes, so a read error is possible. This CDR3 is CAGPRTGRGDF. The CDR3 nucleotides are TGCGCCGGCCCCCGGACTGGCCGTGGGGACTTC. V usage is TRBV10-1 and J usage is TRBJ2-7; D may be TRBD2 (5 bases). The germline V gene has CDR1 WNHNN and CDR2 SYGVQD (reference sequence). The CDR3 has 11 residues.

This clone was seen only a few times. The rearrangement links TRBV5-1 to TRBJ1-2; 7 bases agree with TRBD1. Germline CDR1 is SGHRS and CDR2 is YFSETQ. CDR3 length equals 14 residues. V lost 4 bases to trimming and J lost 0 bases; unmatched junction nucleotides: 3. This chain's CDR3 is CASSPGTANYGYTF. CDR3 bases: TGCGCCAGCAGCCCCGGGACAGCTAACTATGGCTACACCTTC.

This chain uses TRBV27 with TRBJ1-1; perhaps TRBD1 as D (5 bases). Germline CDR1 and CDR2: MNHEY and SMNVEV (reference sequence). The germline V and J ends were trimmed by 6 bases and 0 bases, with 11 bases remaining between them. This CDR3 region has 14 residues. This CDR3 reads CASSRGGMNTEAFF. The CDR3 nucleotides are TGTGCCAGCAGCCGGGGGGGGATGAACACTGAAGCTTTCTTT.

The chain uses TRBV5-6 and TRBJ2-3; 8 nucleotides agree with TRBD2. The length of the CDR3 is 16 residues. CDR1 SGHDT and CDR2 YYEEEE come from the germline V gene. Trimming at V came to 4 bases and at J to 4 bases, leaving 11 bases not matched to a gene. This CDR3 reads CASSLPGLVVADTQYF. In nucleotides, the CDR3 is TGTGCCAGCAGCCTACCGGGACTAGTGGTCGCAGATACGCAGTATTTT.

The chain employs TRBV4-1 and TRBJ2-5; 8 bases map to TRBD1. Germline CDR1 is MGHRA and CDR2 is YSYEKL. Losses at the gene ends were 6 bases for V and 2 bases for J; bases not matched to a gene: 17. This CDR3 is 18 amino acids long. The CDR3 DNA reads as TGCGCCAGCAGAAAAGGACAGGGCTTCGGAAGTGGTCAAGAGACCCAGTACTTC. Translating it yields CASRKGQGFGSGQETQYF.

The chain employs TRBV5-8 and TRBJ1-5; D might be TRBD1 (5 bases). The CDR3 is made up of 18 amino acids. Deletions cut 0 bases from V and 2 bases from J, with 18 bases between. The germline CDR1 and CDR2 sequences are SGHTS and YDEGEE. The CDR3 DNA reads TGTGCCAGCAGCTTGGGACAGAATCTTCTAATGGGCAATCAGCCCCAGCATTTT. Its protein is CASSLGQNLLMGNQPQHF.